This entry lists 3 T cell receptor beta chains sequenced from one sample in a study of T cell clones after liver transplantation. Generated by immunoSEQ multiplex PCR, the TCRdb table keeps only in-frame clones and is missing some. The sample yields about 68,000 clones, over 90% seen once. Sequenced material: CD4+ T cells from blood, taken around 25 months after liver transplant. These TCRs come from a human patient who received a liver transplant. Some of the T cells might come from the graft donor.

V gene TRBV5-1 combines with J gene TRBJ2-3; 9 positions match TRBD2. Germline V lookup: CDR1 SGHRS, CDR2 YFSETQ. J gave up 2 bases and V 0 bases, and 7 bases lay outside the gene matches. The CDR3 covers 17 residues. The CDR3 sequence: CASSLEAAGGFTDTQYF. The CDR3 DNA sequence: TGCGCCAGCAGCTTGGAGGCTGCGGGAGGGTTCACAGATACGCAGTATTTT.

V is TRBV11-3 and J is TRBJ2-5; TRBD2 might be the D (6 bases). The germline V gene has CDR1 SGHNT and CDR2 YENEEA. This CDR3 is 13 amino acids long. With 1 base removed from V and 5 bases from J, the gap between germline ends came to 8 bases. The DNA for the CDR3 is TGTGCCAGCAGCTTAGGGGGGAGGGAGACCCAGTACTTC. Amino acid sequence: CASSLGGRETQYF.

The J gene is TRBJ2-3, the V gene TRBV21-1; whether TRBD1, the table's D call, matches the DNA was not checked. TRBV21-1 is a listed pseudogene. This CDR3 is 17 amino acids long. The DNA for the CDR3 is TGTGCCAGCAGCAATTGTTGCGAGAGACAGGGGGCATATACGCAGTATTTT. This sequence encodes CASSNCCERQGAYTQYF.